A single sample gave rise to the 26 T cell receptor beta chains below, sequenced in a study of T cells in Graves' hyperthyroidism and ophthalmopathy. The investigators amplified TCR beta CDR3 regions from RNA transcripts. TCR CDR3 underwent first-round RT-PCR with the HTBI primer set. Using its own MiXCR run on the multiplex PCR reads, TCRdb lists one record per CDR3 protein. The sample lists roughly 380,000 distinct CDR3 sequences, roughly 15% occurring once. Sequencing used blood. The receptors here all came from a woman aged 18-29 years with Graves' hyperthyroidism.

This clonotype was observed many times. The chain links TRBV12-3 or TRBV12-4 to TRBJ1-1; maybe TRBD1 (6 bases). V was trimmed by 3 bases and J by 6 bases, leaving 17 bases between them. The CDR3 runs to 15 residues. In nucleotides, the CDR3 is TGTGCCAGCAGTTTTCGCGGGACATTCAACGCTGAAGCTTTCTTT. This encodes CASSFRGTFNAEAFF.

This clonotype was recorded at least ten times. The rearrangement joins TRBV20-1 to TRBJ2-7; 7 bases fit TRBD1. Germline V lookup: CDR1 DFQATT, CDR2 SNEGSKA (reference sequence). The trim removed 5 bases at V and 2 bases at J, leaving 6 bases unmatched. The length of the CDR3 is 13 residues. In DNA form, the CDR3 reads TGCAGTGCTTCGACAGGGATGGCCTACGAGCAGTACTTC. Its protein is CSASTGMAYEQYF.

The sample holds a few counts of this clonotype. The chain uses TRBV6-5 and TRBJ1-4; D is unresolved. Germline V gene sequence: CDR1 MNHEY, CDR2 SVGAGI. V was pared by 2 bases and J by 5 bases, with 3 bases between. The CDR3 is 12 amino acids. The CDR3 coding sequence is TGTGCCAGCAGTTACGACAATGAAAAACTGTTTTTT. Its translation is CASSYDNEKLFF.

This clonotype was seen more than once but under ten times. V is TRBV5-1 and J is TRBJ1-2; D unclear. The CDR3 has 13 amino acids. Trimming removed 4 bases at V and 1 base at J, with 8 bases between. Germline lookup yields CDR1 SGHRS and CDR2 YFSETQ. CDR3: CASSADNNYGYTF. The CDR3, as DNA: TGCGCCAGCAGCGCCGACAATAACTATGGCTACACCTTC. Full variable domain (rest looked up from reference TRBV5-1 and TRBJ1-2): KAGVTQTPRYLIKTRGQQVTLSCSPISGHRSVSWYQQTPGQGLQFLFEYFSETQRNKGNFPGRFSGRQFSNSRSEMNVSTLELGDSALYLCASSADNNYGYTFGSGTRLTVV.

This clonotype was seen only a few times. The V call is TRBV6-2 or TRBV6-3, the J call TRBJ2-5, with 10 positions matching TRBD2. CDR3 length: 19 amino acids. V lost 5 bases and J lost 0; bases outside the gene matches: 15. CDR1 MNHEY and CDR2 SVGEGT come from the germline V gene. The CDR3 DNA reads as TGTGCCAGCAGTCAATTTGGGTCTAAAGCGGGAGGGGACCAAGAGACCCAGTACTTC. As protein: CASSQFGSKAGGDQETQYF.

The chain carries TRBV3-1 and TRBJ2-7; perhaps TRBD1 as D (6 bases). CDR1 and CDR2 from the germline V gene are LGHDT and YNNKEL (reference sequence). Between the trimmed V and J ends, which lost 6 bases and 6 bases, there was a span of 18 bases. This CDR3 spans 14 amino acids. CDR3 in amino acids: CASSQGFSSGEQYF. CDR3 bases: TGTGCCAGCAGTCAGGGGTTTTCGTCGGGCGAGCAGTACTTC.

This clonotype appeared a few times. This chain joins TRBV11-3 and TRBJ2-5, with 10 bases aligning to TRBD1. This CDR3 is 14 amino acids long. V shed 7 bases, J shed 3 bases, and the junction held 5 bases outside the gene matches. CDR1 and CDR2 (germline): SGHNT, YENEEA. CDR3 region: CASTPGTGEETQYF. DNA of the CDR3: TGTGCCAGCACCCCCGGGACAGGGGAAGAGACCCAGTACTTC.

This clonotype was counted many times. The chain carries TRBV12-3 or TRBV12-4 and TRBJ2-7; 8 nucleotides agree with TRBD1. This CDR3 is built from 15 residues. V gave up 6 bases and J gave up 4 bases; unmatched junction bases: 11. For the CDR3, the DNA is TGTGCCAGCAGCTCATTGGGACAGGTCAATTACGAGCAGTACTTC. This codes for CASSSLGQVNYEQYF.

This clonotype was counted at least ten times. The chain joins TRBV20-1 to TRBJ2-1; D is perhaps TRBD2 (5 bases). This CDR3 comprises 14 residues. Trimming removed 6 bases from V and 6 bases from J, with 18 bases in between. The germline gives CDR1 DFQATT, CDR2 SNEGSKA (reference sequence). The CDR3 here is CSAPSGSAGNEQFF. The CDR3 DNA sequence: TGCAGTGCCCCAAGTGGTAGCGCGGGCAATGAGCAGTTCTTC.

As concerns this clonotype: With a much larger clone just one base away, this may be a read error. The chain is built from TRBV7-2 and TRBJ2-7; 7 bases are a match to TRBD1. The germline CDR1 and CDR2 sequences are SGHTA and FQGNSA. The length of the CDR3 is 13 residues. The CDR3 protein is CANSTGQAYEQYF. The CDR3 nucleotides read TGTGCCAACAGCACCGGACAGGCGTACGAGCAGTACTTC.

The V gene is TRBV2, the J gene TRBJ2-1, with 8 bases fitting TRBD1. CDR1 and CDR2 (germline): SNHLY, FYNNEI. This CDR3 has 15 amino acids. The ends lost 1 base at V and 5 bases at J; junction bases unmatched: 4. The CDR3 nucleotides read TGTGCCAGCAGTGAAGGGACAGGGTCCCACAATGAGCAGTTCTTC. It yields the protein CASSEGTGSHNEQFF.

Remarks on this clonotype: A much larger clone differs from this one at a single base, so this may be a read error. The rearrangement uses TRBV5-1 and TRBJ1-1, with TRBD1 as a possible D gene (5 bases). CDR1 is SGHRS, CDR2 YFSETQ, per germline. The CDR3 runs 14 residues. CDR3 bases: TGTGCCAACAGCTTGGACCAGGGAAACACTGAAGCTTTCTTT. It encodes CANSLDQGNTEAFF. The full variable domain, completed using reference TRBV5-1 and TRBJ1-1, is KAGVTQTPRYLIKTRGQQVTLSCSPISGHRSVSWYQQTPGQGLQFLFEYFSETQRNKGNFPGRFSGRQFSNSRSEMNVSTLELGDSALYLCANSLDQGNTEAFFGQGTRLTVV.

This clonotype was picked up a small number of times. The chain is built from TRBV6-1 and TRBJ1-2, with no clear D. The V and J ends lost 8 bases and 1 base respectively, with 11 bases between them. Germline V gene lookup returns CDR1 MNHNS and CDR2 SASEGT. The CDR3 extends over 13 amino acids. CDR3 protein: CASSQTRNYGYTF. In DNA form, the CDR3 reads TGTGCCAGCTCTCAAACCCGTAACTATGGCTACACCTTC.

The table lists this clonotype with many counts. The chain uses TRBV2 and TRBJ2-7; no clear D. The germline CDR1 and CDR2 sequences are SNHLY and FYNNEI. The CDR3 is made up of 13 amino acids. V gave up 6 bases and J gave up 3 bases, with 12 bases separating them. CDR3 bases: TGTGCCAGCAGGAAGGATTGGGGCTACGAGCAGTACTTC. Its protein is CASRKDWGYEQYF.

This clonotype was seen repeatedly, ten times or more. This chain connects TRBV12-3 or TRBV12-4 to TRBJ2-1; TRBD1 matches 7 bases. V trimming: 4 bases; J trimming: 12 bases; junction bases outside the gene matches: 3. The CDR3 is made up of 11 amino acids. CDR3 DNA: TGTGCCAGCAGTTACAGGACAGGGCAGTTCTTC. It translates to CASSYRTGQFF.

The CDR3 protein is CASSLEGPGASYEQYF. For the CDR3, the DNA is TGCGCCAGCAGCTTGGAGGGCCCAGGGGCGAGCTACGAGCAGTACTTC. The V and J genes are TRBV5-1 and TRBJ2-7, with D possibly being TRBD1 (6 bases). Germline CDR1 reads SGHRS; CDR2 reads YFSETQ. This CDR3 is 16 amino acids long. Trimming shortened V by 0 bases and J by 3 bases, and 16 bases separated the two germline ends.

CDR3 coding DNA: TGTGCCAGCAGCTTCAGGACTAGCGGGAGAATGGACACCGGGGAGCTGTTTTTT. Its translation is CASSFRTSGRMDTGELFF. The chain carries TRBV9 and TRBJ2-2, with 13 bases identical to TRBD2. The V gene's germline CDR1 is SGDLS and CDR2 YYNGEE. CDR3 length: 18 residues. Unmatched junction bases numbered 9, after V lost 4 bases and J lost 3 bases. The whole variable domain, remainder taken from reference TRBV9 and TRBJ2-2, is DSGVTQTPKHLITATGQRVTLRCSPRSGDLSVYWYQQSLDQGLQFLIQYYNGEERAKGNILERFSAQQFPDLHSELNLSSLELGDSALYFCASSFRTSGRMDTGELFFGEGSRLTVL.

This clonotype was picked up a small number of times. This sequence joins TRBV30 and TRBJ1-1, with a weak D call TRBD1 (5 bases). V dropped 4 bases and J dropped 5 bases, with 23 bases sitting between them. In germline, CDR1 is GTSNPN, CDR2 SVGIG (reference sequence). This CDR3 contains 16 residues. The CDR3 region has the DNA TGTGCCTGGACCTCAACTTTAAGGGGAGTTGGGACTGAAGCTTTCTTT. Translation: CAWTSTLRGVGTEAFF. The full variable domain, in which reference TRBV30 and TRBJ1-1 provide the parts outside the CDR3, is SQTIHQWPATLVQPVGSPLSLECTVEGTSNPNLYWYRQAAGRGLQLLFYSVGIGQISSEVPQNLSASRPQDRQFILSSKKLLLSDSGFYLCAWTSTLRGVGTEAFFGQGTRLTVV.

This rearrangement joins TRBV12-5 to TRBJ2-7; the match to TRBD1 covers 10 bases. The V gene end was trimmed by 2 bases and the J gene end by 3 bases; junction bases not matched to a gene: 7. Germline assignment: CDR1 LGHNT and CDR2 FRNRAP. The CDR3 runs to 16 residues. The CDR3: CASGLPRTGGLYEQYF. For the CDR3, the DNA is TGTGCTAGTGGTTTGCCTCGGACAGGGGGTCTCTACGAGCAGTACTTC.

V gene TRBV27 combines with J gene TRBJ1-2; no clear D gene. Germline V gene sequence: CDR1 MNHEY, CDR2 SMNVEV (reference sequence). CDR3 length equals 13 residues. Trimming took off 2 bases at V and 6 bases at J, with 10 bases between the two ends. The CDR3 sequence is CASSLTVRHGYTF. The CDR3 DNA sequence: TGTGCCAGCAGTTTAACCGTTAGACATGGCTACACCTTC.

This clonotype was seen more than once but under ten times. The V call is TRBV9, the J call TRBJ2-2, with D possibly being TRBD1 (6 bases). The length of the CDR3 is 15 residues. The germline CDR1 and CDR2 sequences are SGDLS and YYNGEE. V was shortened by 1 base and J by 6 bases, with 13 bases between the two germline ends. The CDR3 nucleotides read TGTGCCAGCAGCGTATTGGAACAGGGTTCCGGGGAGCTGTTTTTT. Encoded protein: CASSVLEQGSGELFF.

This clonotype was seen ten or more times. This chain uses TRBV28 with TRBJ1-2; TRBD1 agrees at 9 bases. Germline V CDR1 and CDR2: MDHEN, SYDVKM. The CDR3 runs to 16 residues. Unmatched junction bases numbered 13, after V lost 3 bases and J lost 8 bases. CDR3: CASSFVQGATMGGYTF. The CDR3 DNA sequence: TGTGCCAGCAGTTTTGTACAGGGGGCCACAATGGGCGGCTACACCTTC.

At least ten counts were recorded for this clonotype. The chain is built from TRBV9 and TRBJ2-2; 11 bases fit TRBD2. V lost 0 bases to trimming and J lost 10 bases; unmatched junction nucleotides: 5. CDR3 length: 15 residues. Germline lookup yields CDR1 SGDLS and CDR2 YYNGEE. The DNA of the CDR3 is TGTGCCAGCAGCGTAGGTAGCGGGAGGGCCGCGGAGCTGTTTTTT. Its protein product is CASSVGSGRAAELFF.

This clonotype was counted at least ten times. The gene calls are TRBV6-2 or TRBV6-3 and TRBJ1-1; 9 positions match TRBD1. Losses at the gene ends were 6 bases for V and 11 bases for J; bases not matched to a gene: 13. From germline, CDR1 is MNHEY and CDR2 SVGEGT. The CDR3 contains 14 residues. This CDR3 reads CASSAGTGIREAFF. DNA for the CDR3: TGTGCCAGCAGCGCCGGGACAGGGATTAGGGAGGCTTTCTTT.

This clonotype was counted between two and nine times. This sequence joins TRBV28 and TRBJ2-1; D is perhaps TRBD1 (6 bases). The CDR3 length is 15 residues. The germline V gene has CDR1 MDHEN and CDR2 SYDVKM. V dropped 6 bases and J dropped 5 bases, with 17 bases sitting between them. The CDR3 reads CASSTSGVGDNEQFF. CDR3 DNA: TGTGCCAGCAGCACCTCAGGGGTGGGGGACAATGAGCAGTTCTTC.

In its sample, this clonotype was seen many times. This chain connects TRBV7-9 to TRBJ2-1, with D maybe TRBD2 (5 bases). CDR3 length: 14 residues. Per the germline V gene, CDR1 is SEHNR and CDR2 is FQNEAQ (reference sequence). V lost 5 bases and J lost 4, with 12 bases in between. Here the CDR3 reads CASSPRTEYNEQFF. CDR3 DNA: TGTGCCAGCAGCCCCCGGACTGAATACAATGAGCAGTTCTTC.